Detailed here is one T cell receptor beta chain. Its specific antigen is unknown. No qualities accompany the bases; no much larger clone lies one base away. This entry comes from a study of blood T cell repertoires in COVID-19 (dated by TCRdb to 2020 to 2021). General notes on the study: The collaborator samples originated in the United States, Italy and Spain and spanned the acute and convalescent phases of COVID-19. The material from the prospective study consisted of cDNA or gDNA derived from T cells, B-cell-depleted T cells, or PBMCs. Deeply sampled blood TCRbeta repertoires from subjects exposed to, actively infected with, or recovered from COVID-19 were included in the dataset. A freely available public database, intended as a resource for researchers studying the immune response to SARS-CoV-2, is where the repertoires were released. The samples were drawn from two sources: the first 160 participants of the ongoing ImmuneRACE study, and 1,200 or so subjects contributed by 6 global collaborators. A de-identified subject ID, COVID-19 status, age in years and sex were almost always included in the sample metadata. Where available, HLA class I and class II types were taken from metadata supplied by the sample provider and were not determined by assay-based typing.

The CDR3 numbers 15 residues from cysteine through phenylalanine. The sequence is cut down to CDR3 DNA, 45 bases in frame from base 1. The germline V gene (reference sequence) specifies SEHNR as CDR1 and FQNEAQ as CDR2. V is cut back by 2 bases and J by 6 bases, with 4 bases in the junction unmatched. TCRbeta CDR3 regions were amplified from genomic DNA by means of the immunoSEQ Assay, a bias-controlled multiplex PCR. The original methods were these. The number of nucleated cells in each sample was estimated from the amplification of reference gene primers within the assay. To quantify the absolute abundance of each unique TCRbeta CDR3 rearrangement, sequence reads were collapsed and filtered. For each sample, productive Simpson clonality was calculated by taking the square root of Simpson's diversity index across productive rearrangements. Held by TCRdb, this immuneACCESS table contains in-frame sequences only and omits some clones. Under half of the omission traces to an unresolved V gene where checked; the cause of the rest is unknown. Clone size and the V and J calls come from that table; the DNA yielded D and trimming. Counted in this sample were tens of thousands of clones; approximately 89% of them appeared once. About 7.4% of the sample goes to the ten largest clones.

Study-level results and caveats: How much clinical and demographic metadata was included differed by source and by participant, and the metadata was provided uncurated.

Collaborating institutions collected whole blood in K2EDTA tubes following their own protocols. For TCRbeta analysis, collaborators shipped samples in one of three forms: frozen whole blood, isolated PBMCs, or DNA extracted from either of those sample types. Source material: peripheral blood. The clonotype was recovered from a man aged 50 or older with active COVID-19. The sequence joins TRBV7-9 to TRBJ2-2; 9 bases in between match TRBD1. This receptor has the CDR3 CASSLPGQGAGELFF. The DNA is TGTGCCAGCAGCTTACCGGGACAGGGCGCCGGGGAGCTGTTTTTT. Reference TRBV7-9 and TRBJ2-2 proteins supply the regions before and after the CDR3; the full variable domain is: DTGVSQNPRHKITKRGQNVTFRCDPISEHNRLYWYRQTLGQGPEFLTYFQNEAQLEKSRLLSDRFSAERPKGSFSTLEIQRTEQGDSAMYLCASSLPGQGAGELFFGEGSRLTVL.